The rows below give T cell receptor beta chains drawn from one sample of a study of neoadjuvant anti-PD-1 for oral cavity cancer. Generated by immunoSEQ multiplex PCR, the TCRdb table keeps only in-frame clones and is missing some. The sample yields under 85,000 clones, 84% seen once. The sequencing here drew on PBMCs, taken before nivolumab (anti-PD-1) treatment. The source is a person between 40 and 85 years old with oral cavity squamous cell carcinoma. CDR3s include the opening cysteine and the closing phenylalanine or tryptophan. A D gene is named only where the DNA matches it firmly. Expanded clones are given a class, and other clones once, few, many or no size at all.

j_call | d_call | v_call | clone_size | cdr3_aa | cdr3_nt
TRBJ1-2 | . | TRBV19 | . | CASSISRDIYGYTF | TGTGCCAGTAGTATTAGCAGGGACATCTATGGCTACACCTTC
TRBJ2-2 | . | TRBV5-1 | . | CASSFVGGELFF | TGCGCCAGCAGCTTTGTGGGCGGGGAGCTGTTTTTT
TRBJ2-1 | TRBD2 | TRBV29-1 | . | CSVSGTSGLNEQFF | TGCAGCGTCTCCGGGACTAGCGGACTGAATGAGCAGTTCTTC
TRBJ2-7 | TRBD2 | TRBV6-5 | . | CAGVSGSSYEQYF | TGTGCCGGGGTAAGCGGGAGCTCCTACGAGCAGTACTTC
TRBJ2-5 | TRBD2 | TRBV10-3 | . | CAISEASGGWAQYF | TGTGCCATCAGTGAAGCGTCGGGGGGGTGGGCCCAGTACTTC
TRBJ1-4 | . | TRBV4-2 | . | CASSPPVDNEKLFF | TGTGCCAGCAGCCCCCCCGTGGATAATGAAAAACTGTTTTTT
TRBJ1-1 | . | TRBV29-1 | . | CSVHAPRAGNTEAFF | TGCAGCGTTCACGCCCCGAGGGCAGGGAACACTGAAGCTTTCTTT
TRBJ2-2 | . | TRBV2 | many | CASSSGQLAPGELFF | TGTGCCAGCAGTTCTGGACAGTTAGCCCCCGGGGAGCTGTTTTTT
TRBJ2-7 | TRBD2 | TRBV7-9 | . | CASSIPRRGLAGSYEQYF | TGTGCCAGCAGCATACCGCGAAGGGGACTAGCGGGGTCCTACGAGCAGTACTTC
TRBJ1-1 | . | TRBV9 | . | CASSVGLGSEAFF | TGTGCCAGCAGCGTAGGACTCGGTTCTGAAGCTTTCTTT
TRBJ2-7 | . | TRBV28 | once | CASSLYPSGGTYEQYF | TGTGCCAGCAGTTTATACCCCTCAGGGGGGACCTACGAGCAGTACTTC
TRBJ1-2 | TRBD1 | TRBV29-1 | . | CSVGQGSGYGYTF | TGCAGCGTTGGACAGGGTTCGGGCTATGGCTACACCTTC
TRBJ1-5 | . | TRBV2 | . | CASSVEGSSDQPQHF | TGTGCCAGCAGTGTGGAGGGATCATCGGATCAGCCCCAGCATTTT
TRBJ1-1 | . | TRBV6-1 | . | CASSEFEAFF | TGTGCCAGCAGTGAGTTTGAAGCTTTCTTT
TRBJ2-2 | . | TRBV7-8 | once | CASSFGGAGELFF | TGTGCCAGCAGCTTCGGAGGGGCCGGGGAGCTGTTTTTT
TRBJ1-2 | . | TRBV9 | . | CASSETSGPTLNGYTF | TGTGCCAGCAGCGAGACGAGCGGTCCTACCCTCAATGGCTACACCTTC
TRBJ2-5 | TRBD1 | TRBV4-1 | few | CASSQFHPGQGQETQYF | TGCGCCAGCAGCCAATTCCATCCGGGACAGGGTCAAGAGACCCAGTACTTC
TRBJ1-2 | . | TRBV19 | . | CASTQTVTNYGYTF | TGTGCCAGTACCCAGACAGTGACTAACTATGGCTACACCTTC
TRBJ2-7 | TRBD1 | TRBV6-6 | few | CASSQGQSHYEQYF | TGTGCCAGCAGCCAGGGACAGAGCCACTACGAGCAGTACTTC
TRBJ2-2 | . | TRBV10-2 | . | CASRSGMGNTGELFF | TGCGCCAGCAGATCTGGGATGGGGAACACCGGGGAGCTGTTTTTT
TRBJ1-1 | . | TRBV25-1 | . | CASSVSGRTPEAFF | TGTGCCAGCAGTGTTTCGGGCCGGACCCCTGAAGCTTTCTTT
TRBJ2-6 | . | TRBV5-1 | . | CASSFRRDSGANVLTF | TGCGCCAGCAGCTTCCGACGGGACTCTGGGGCCAACGTCCTGACTTTC
TRBJ2-1 | TRBD1 | TRBV7-8 | . | CASSATGGNRANEQFF | TGTGCCAGCAGCGCCACAGGGGGCAATAGAGCCAATGAGCAGTTCTTC
TRBJ2-1 | . | TRBV28 | . | CASSLGGVLYNEQFF | TGTGCCAGCAGTTTAGGAGGGGTACTTTACAATGAGCAGTTCTTC
TRBJ2-1 | TRBD2 | TRBV29-1 | . | CSAGGLAEGGEQFF | TGCAGCGCTGGTGGACTAGCGGAGGGGGGGGAGCAGTTCTTC
TRBJ2-6 | . | TRBV5-1 | . | CASSLEVGGDVGSGANVLTF | TGCGCCAGCAGCTTGGAGGTGGGTGGGGATGTTGGCTCTGGGGCCAACGTCCTGACTTTC
TRBJ2-3 | . | TRBV7-9 | . | CASSPSTDTQYF | TGTGCCAGCAGCCCTAGCACAGATACGCAGTATTTT
TRBJ2-1 | TRBD1 | TRBV2 | . | CASSVGQGAYNEQFF | TGTGCCAGCAGTGTGGGACAGGGAGCCTACAATGAGCAGTTCTTC
TRBJ1-1 | . | TRBV5-8 | . | CASPSEWNTEAFF | TGTGCCAGCCCTTCGGAGTGGAACACTGAAGCTTTCTTT
TRBJ2-1 | . | TRBV6-4 | . | CASSEGVSDEQFF | TGTGCCAGCAGCGAGGGAGTGTCGGATGAGCAGTTCTTC
TRBJ2-2 | . | TRBV7-9 | few | CASSLGPGELFF | TGTGCCAGCAGCTTAGGACCCGGGGAGCTGTTTTTT
TRBJ2-3 | . | TRBV6-1 | . | CASIDRTDTQYF | TGTGCCAGCATAGACAGAACAGATACGCAGTATTTT
TRBJ2-7 | . | TRBV2 | . | CASSEAMVSGIYYEQYF | TGTGCCAGCAGTGAAGCGATGGTTAGCGGAATTTACTACGAGCAGTACTTC
TRBJ1-1 | . | TRBV30 | few | CAWSLNTEAFF | TGTGCCTGGAGCCTAAACACTGAAGCTTTCTTT
TRBJ2-1 | TRBD2 | TRBV5-8 | few | CASSSGLTNNEQFF | TGTGCCAGCAGCTCGGGACTAACTAACAATGAGCAGTTCTTC
TRBJ2-7 | . | TRBV18 | . | CASSPPTGRTYEQYF | TGTGCCAGCTCACCACCGACGGGGCGTACCTACGAGCAGTACTTC
TRBJ1-5 | . | TRBV28 | . | CATEEENQPQHF | TGTGCCACGGAGGAGGAGAATCAGCCCCAGCATTTT
TRBJ1-1 | TRBD1 | TRBV5-6 | . | CASSPGTGGFMNTEAFF | TGTGCCAGCAGCCCCGGGACAGGGGGCTTCATGAACACTGAAGCTTTCTTT
TRBJ2-2 | . | TRBV6-5 | . | CASSSATTNTGELFF | TGTGCCAGCAGTTCCGCCACTACGAACACCGGGGAGCTGTTTTTT
TRBJ2-2 | TRBD2 | TRBV6-1 | . | CASSGLAGGWTGELFF | TGTGCCAGCAGTGGCCTAGCGGGAGGTTGGACCGGGGAGCTGTTTTTT
TRBJ2-5 | TRBD1 | TRBV5-1 | . | CASSFTGTAQETQYF | TGCGCCAGCAGCTTTACCGGGACAGCGCAAGAGACCCAGTACTTC
TRBJ1-1 | . | TRBV7-6 | . | CASSLSGTNTEAFF | TGTGCCAGCAGCTTGTCGGGGACTAACACTGAAGCTTTCTTT
TRBJ1-5 | . | TRBV5-3 | few | CARRPAFEGRRPQHF | TGTGCCAGAAGACCGGCTTTTGAGGGCCGGCGACCCCAGCATTTT
TRBJ2-5 | . | TRBV30 | . | CAWNFMQSETQYF | TGTGCCTGGAATTTTATGCAATCAGAGACCCAGTACTTC
TRBJ2-7 | TRBD2 | TRBV6-5 | . | CASSYDLAGVSYEQYF | TGTGCCAGCAGTTACGATTTGGCGGGAGTCTCCTACGAGCAGTACTTC
TRBJ2-7 | . | TRBV2 | . | CASRPSGAVSYEQYF | TGTGCCAGCAGGCCTTCGGGGGCCGTCTCCTACGAGCAGTACTTC
TRBJ1-2 | . | TRBV6-6 | . | CASNPSDSLWNYGYTF | TGTGCCAGCAACCCATCGGACAGTCTTTGGAACTATGGCTACACCTTC
TRBJ1-1 | TRBD1 | TRBV6-5 | . | CASSYLDRGLNTEAFF | TGTGCCAGCAGTTACCTCGACAGGGGGCTGAACACTGAAGCTTTCTTT
TRBJ1-1 | . | TRBV18 | once | CASSQIEAFF | TGTGCCAGCTCACAGATCGAAGCTTTCTTT
TRBJ2-7 | . | TRBV30 | once | CAWSRAAYEQYF | TGTGCCTGGAGTCGTGCAGCCTACGAGCAGTACTTC
TRBJ2-7 | TRBD2 | TRBV25-1 | . | CASSAPLASRYEQYF | TGTGCCAGCAGTGCCCCACTAGCGAGTCGCTACGAGCAGTACTTC
TRBJ2-5 | . | TRBV5-1 | . | CASSLGETGETQYF | TGCGCCAGCAGCTTGGGGGAGACCGGAGAGACCCAGTACTTC
TRBJ2-4 | TRBD1 | TRBV6-5 | . | CASSRTGGKNIQYF | TGTGCCAGCAGTCGGACAGGGGGCAAAAACATTCAGTACTTC
TRBJ2-1 | TRBD2 | TRBV19 | few | CASSITSGMYNEQFF | TGTGCCAGTAGTATAACTAGCGGGATGTACAATGAGCAGTTCTTC
TRBJ2-2 | TRBD1 | TRBV10-3 | few | CAIKGAEAGELFF | TGTGCCATCAAGGGGGCCGAGGCCGGGGAGCTGTTTTTT